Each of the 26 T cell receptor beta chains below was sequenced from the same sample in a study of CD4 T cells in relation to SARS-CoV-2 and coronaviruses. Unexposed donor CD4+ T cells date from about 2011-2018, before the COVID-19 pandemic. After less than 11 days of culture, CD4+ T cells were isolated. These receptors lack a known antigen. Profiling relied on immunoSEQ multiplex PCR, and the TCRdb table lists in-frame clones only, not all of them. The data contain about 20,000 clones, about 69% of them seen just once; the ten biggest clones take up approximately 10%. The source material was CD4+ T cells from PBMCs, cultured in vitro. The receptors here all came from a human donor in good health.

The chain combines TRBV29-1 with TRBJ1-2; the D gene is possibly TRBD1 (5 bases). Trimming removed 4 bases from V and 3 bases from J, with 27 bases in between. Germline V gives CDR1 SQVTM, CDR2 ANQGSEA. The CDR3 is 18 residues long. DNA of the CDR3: TGCAGCGTTGTTCCCCAGGAGAGGGGAATTGGGGGGTACTATGGCTACACCTTC. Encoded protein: CSVVPQERGIGGYYGYTF. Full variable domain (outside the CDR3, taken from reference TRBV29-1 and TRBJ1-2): SAVISQKPSRDICQRGTSLTIQCQVDSQVTMMFWYRQQPGQSLTLIATANQGSEATYESGFVIDKFPISRPNLTFSTLTVSNMSPEDSSIYLCSVVPQERGIGGYYGYTFGSGTRLTVV.

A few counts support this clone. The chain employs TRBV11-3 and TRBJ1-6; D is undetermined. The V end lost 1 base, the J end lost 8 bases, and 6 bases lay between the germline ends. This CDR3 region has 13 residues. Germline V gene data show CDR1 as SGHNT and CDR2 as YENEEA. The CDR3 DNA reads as TGTGCCAGCAGCTTAGGGACCGATTCACCCCTCCACTTT. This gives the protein CASSLGTDSPLHF. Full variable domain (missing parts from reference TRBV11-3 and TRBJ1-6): EAGVVQSPRYKIIEKKQPVAFWCNPISGHNTLYWYLQNLGQGPELLIRYENEEAVDDSQLPKDRFSAERLKGVDSTLKIQPAELGDSAVYLCASSLGTDSPLHFGNGTRLTVT.

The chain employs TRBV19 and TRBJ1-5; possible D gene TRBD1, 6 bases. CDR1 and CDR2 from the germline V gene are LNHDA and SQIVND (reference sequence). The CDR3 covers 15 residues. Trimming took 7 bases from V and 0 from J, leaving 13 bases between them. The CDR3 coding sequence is TGTGCCAGTATCCCGGACAGCTATAGCAATCAGCCCCAGCATTTT. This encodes CASIPDSYSNQPQHF.

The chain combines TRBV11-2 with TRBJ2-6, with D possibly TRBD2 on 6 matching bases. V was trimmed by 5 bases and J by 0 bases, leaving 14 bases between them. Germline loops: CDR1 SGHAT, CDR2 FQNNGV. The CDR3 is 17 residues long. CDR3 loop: CASSAWGEISGANVLTF. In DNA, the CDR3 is TGTGCCAGCAGCGCTTGGGGGGAAATCTCTGGGGCCAACGTCCTGACTTTC.

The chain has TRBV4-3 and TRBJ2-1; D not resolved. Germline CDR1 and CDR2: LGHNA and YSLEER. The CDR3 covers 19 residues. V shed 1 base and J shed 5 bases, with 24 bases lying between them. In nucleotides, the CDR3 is TGCGCCAGCAGCCAAGGAATAAGGTGGCGGCAGCGCAAAGACAATGAGCAGTTCTTC. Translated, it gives CASSQGIRWRQRKDNEQFF.

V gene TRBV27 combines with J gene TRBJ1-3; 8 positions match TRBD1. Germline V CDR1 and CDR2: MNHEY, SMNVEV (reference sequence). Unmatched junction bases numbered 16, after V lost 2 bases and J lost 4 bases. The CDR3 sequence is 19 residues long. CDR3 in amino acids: CASSLNRFGQGAAGNTIYF. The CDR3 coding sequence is TGTGCCAGCAGTTTAAATCGGTTTGGTCAGGGGGCTGCCGGAAACACCATATATTTT.

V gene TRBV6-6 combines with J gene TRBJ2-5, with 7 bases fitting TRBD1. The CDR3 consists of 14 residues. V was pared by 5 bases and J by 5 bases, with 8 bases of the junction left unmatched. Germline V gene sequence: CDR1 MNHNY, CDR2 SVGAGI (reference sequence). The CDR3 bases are TGTGCCAGCAGTACAGGGGTTGGAGCGGAGACCCAGTACTTC. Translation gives CASSTGVGAETQYF.

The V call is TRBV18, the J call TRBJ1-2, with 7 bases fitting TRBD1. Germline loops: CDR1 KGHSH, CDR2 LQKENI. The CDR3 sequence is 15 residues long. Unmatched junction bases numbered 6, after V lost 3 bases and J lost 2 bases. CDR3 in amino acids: CASSPAGQPNYGYTF. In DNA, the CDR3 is TGTGCCAGCTCACCGGCGGGACAGCCCAACTATGGCTACACCTTC.

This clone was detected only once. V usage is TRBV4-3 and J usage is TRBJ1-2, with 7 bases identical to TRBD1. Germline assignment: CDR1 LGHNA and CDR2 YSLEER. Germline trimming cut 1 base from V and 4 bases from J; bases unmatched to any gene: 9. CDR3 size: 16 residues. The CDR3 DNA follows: TGCGCCAGCAGCCAAGCGCTAACAGGGGCATCCTATGGCTACACCTTC. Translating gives CASSQALTGASYGYTF.

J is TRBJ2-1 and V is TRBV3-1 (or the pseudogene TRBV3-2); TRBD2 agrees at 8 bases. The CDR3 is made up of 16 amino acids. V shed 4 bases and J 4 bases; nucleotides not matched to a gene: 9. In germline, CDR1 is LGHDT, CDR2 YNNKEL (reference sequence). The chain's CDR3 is CASSRAGTREYNEQFF. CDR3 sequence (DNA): TGTGCCAGCAGCCGAGCCGGGACTAGGGAATACAATGAGCAGTTCTTC.

CDR3 sequence (DNA): TGTGCCAGCAGAGAGCGACAGGGAAGTGGAAACACCATATATTTT. Protein product: CASRERQGSGNTIYF. This chain connects TRBV2 to TRBJ1-3; 7 nucleotides match TRBD1. The CDR3 is 15 amino acids. Trimming cost V 6 bases and J 3 bases; bases outside gene matches: 8. CDR1 is SNHLY, CDR2 FYNNEI, per germline.

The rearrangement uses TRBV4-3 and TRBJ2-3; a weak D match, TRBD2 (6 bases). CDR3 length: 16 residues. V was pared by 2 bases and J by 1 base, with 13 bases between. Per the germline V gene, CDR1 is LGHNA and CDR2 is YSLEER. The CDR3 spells CASSQRRGSGTDTQYF. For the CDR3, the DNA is TGCGCCAGCAGCCAAAGGAGGGGATCAGGCACAGATACGCAGTATTTT.

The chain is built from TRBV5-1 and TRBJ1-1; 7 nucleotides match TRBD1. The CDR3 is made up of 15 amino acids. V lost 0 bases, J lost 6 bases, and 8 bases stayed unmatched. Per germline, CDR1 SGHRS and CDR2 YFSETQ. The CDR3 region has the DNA TGCGCCAGCAGCTTGGGACAGGGCCCATCGTCTGAAGCTTTCTTT. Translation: CASSLGQGPSSEAFF.

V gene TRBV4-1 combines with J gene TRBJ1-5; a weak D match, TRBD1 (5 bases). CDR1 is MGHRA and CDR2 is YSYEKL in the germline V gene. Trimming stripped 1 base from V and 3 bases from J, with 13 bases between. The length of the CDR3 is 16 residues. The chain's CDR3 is CASSQVLGLNNQPQHF. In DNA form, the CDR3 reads TGCGCCAGCAGCCAAGTTCTGGGACTGAACAATCAGCCCCAGCATTTT.

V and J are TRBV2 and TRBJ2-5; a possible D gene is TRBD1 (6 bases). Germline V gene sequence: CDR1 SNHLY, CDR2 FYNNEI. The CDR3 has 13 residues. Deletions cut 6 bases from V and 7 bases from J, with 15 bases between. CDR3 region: CASSGPRGGTQYF. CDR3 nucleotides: TGTGCCAGCAGCGGACCCCGAGGGGGGACCCAGTACTTC. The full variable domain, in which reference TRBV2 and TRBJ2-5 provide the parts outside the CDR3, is EPEVTQTPSHQVTQMGQEVILRCVPISNHLYFYWYRQILGQKVEFLVSFYNNEISEKSEIFDDQFSVERPDGSNFTLKIRSTKLEDSAMYFCASSGPRGGTQYFGPGTRLLVL.

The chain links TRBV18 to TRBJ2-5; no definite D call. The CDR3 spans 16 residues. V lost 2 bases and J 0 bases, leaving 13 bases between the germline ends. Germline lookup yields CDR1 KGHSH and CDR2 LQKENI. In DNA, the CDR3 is TGTGCCAGCTCACCAATTGACTGGGTTAACCAAGAGACCCAGTACTTC. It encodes CASSPIDWVNQETQYF.

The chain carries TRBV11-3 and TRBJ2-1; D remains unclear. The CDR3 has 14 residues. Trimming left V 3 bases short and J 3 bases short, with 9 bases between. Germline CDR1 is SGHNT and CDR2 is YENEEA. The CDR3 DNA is TGTGCCAGCAGCTTTAGTGGCAACTACAATGAGCAGTTCTTC. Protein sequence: CASSFSGNYNEQFF.

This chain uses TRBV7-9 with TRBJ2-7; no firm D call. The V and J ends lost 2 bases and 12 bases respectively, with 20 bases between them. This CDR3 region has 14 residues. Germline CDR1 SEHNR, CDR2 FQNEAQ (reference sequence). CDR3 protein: CASSLPIQASPRYF. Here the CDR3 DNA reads TGTGCCAGCAGCTTACCCATCCAGGCCAGTCCCCGGTACTTC.

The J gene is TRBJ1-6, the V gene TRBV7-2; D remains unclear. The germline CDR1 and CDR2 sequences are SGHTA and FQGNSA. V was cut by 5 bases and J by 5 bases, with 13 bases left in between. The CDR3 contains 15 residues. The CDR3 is CASSAMGSDNSPLHF. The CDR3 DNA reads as TGTGCCAGCAGCGCAATGGGCAGCGATAATTCACCCCTCCACTTT.

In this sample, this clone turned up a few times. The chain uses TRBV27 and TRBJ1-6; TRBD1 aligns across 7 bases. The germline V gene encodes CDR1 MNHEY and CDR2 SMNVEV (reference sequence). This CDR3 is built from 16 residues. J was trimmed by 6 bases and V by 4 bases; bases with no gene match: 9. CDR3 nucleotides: TGTGCCAGCAGTTCTCGACAGGGACGGAGTAATTCACCCCTCCACTTT. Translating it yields CASSSRQGRSNSPLHF.

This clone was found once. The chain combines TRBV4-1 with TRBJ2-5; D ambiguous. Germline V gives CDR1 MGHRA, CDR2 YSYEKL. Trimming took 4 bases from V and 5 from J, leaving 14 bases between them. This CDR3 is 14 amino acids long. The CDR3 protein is CASSPSIDGETQYF. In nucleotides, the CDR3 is TGCGCCAGCAGCCCATCCATAGACGGGGAGACCCAGTACTTC.

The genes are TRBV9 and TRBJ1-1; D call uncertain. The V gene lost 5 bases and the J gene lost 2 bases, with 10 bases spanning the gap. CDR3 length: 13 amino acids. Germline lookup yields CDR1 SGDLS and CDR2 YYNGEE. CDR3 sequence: CASRRTENTEAFF. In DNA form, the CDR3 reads TGTGCCAGCAGACGGACCGAAAACACTGAAGCTTTCTTT.

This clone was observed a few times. The CDR3 loop is CASSYQGQGLYEQYF. The CDR3 DNA reads as TGTGCCAGCAGTTACCAAGGACAGGGCCTCTACGAGCAGTACTTC. The V gene is TRBV6-2 or TRBV6-3, the J gene TRBJ2-7, with 8 nucleotides matching TRBD1. The CDR3 contains 15 residues. With V trimmed by 2 bases and J by 3 bases, 6 bases remained unmatched. Germline lookup yields CDR1 MNHEY and CDR2 SVGEGT.

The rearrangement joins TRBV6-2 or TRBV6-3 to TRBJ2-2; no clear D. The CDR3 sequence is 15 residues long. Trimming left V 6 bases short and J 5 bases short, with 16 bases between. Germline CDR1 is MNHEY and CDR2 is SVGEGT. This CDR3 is CASSPNQDVTGELFF. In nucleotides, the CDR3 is TGTGCCAGCAGCCCCAACCAGGACGTGACCGGGGAGCTGTTTTTT.

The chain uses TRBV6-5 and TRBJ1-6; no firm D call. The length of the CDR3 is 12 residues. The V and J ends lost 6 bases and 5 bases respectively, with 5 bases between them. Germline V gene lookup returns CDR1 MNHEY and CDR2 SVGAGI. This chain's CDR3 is CASSPNNSPLHF. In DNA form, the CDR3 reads TGTGCCAGCAGCCCCAATAATTCACCCCTCCACTTT.

The CDR3 DNA follows: TGCGCCAGCAGTCTTCGGGTAGGCTCTGAAGCTTTCTTT. Protein sequence: CASSLRVGSEAFF. J is TRBJ1-1 and V is TRBV5-1, with D uncertain. There are 13 residues in the CDR3. Trimming shortened V by 5 bases and J by 6 bases, and 14 bases separated the two germline ends. Germline CDR1 reads SGHRS; CDR2 reads YFSETQ.